The rows below give T cell receptor beta chains drawn from one sample of a study of T cell responses to AZD1222 COVID-19 vaccine. The data were produced by immunoSEQ multiplex PCR, yet TCRdb's version contains in-frame clones alone and is incomplete. The top ten clones hold around 3.7% of a sample with roughly 180,000 clones, approximately 91% of them seen once. The material was peripheral blood, obtained 28 days after the second AZD1222 dose. These receptor sequences come from an adult who received the AZD1222 COVID-19 vaccine. Each CDR3 is given with its conserved first and last residue. The order of the fields is D gene, clone size, J gene, V gene, CDR3 protein, CDR3 DNA. The D gene is left open where the match is weak. The listing skips clone size in some rows; elsewhere it reads once, few, many or a size class.

>NA|few|TRBJ2-3|TRBV5-4
CASTLSSGADTQYF
TGTGCCAGCACCCTTTCGAGCGGCGCAGATACGCAGTATTTT
>NA|NA|TRBJ2-1|TRBV7-9
CASSSTLQGNEQFF
TGTGCCAGCAGCTCCACCTTACAGGGTAATGAGCAGTTCTTC
>TRBD1|NA|TRBJ2-1|TRBV10-3
CATGTEIYNEQFF
TGTGCCACAGGGACAGAGATTTACAATGAGCAGTTCTTC
>NA|NA|TRBJ2-2|TRBV18
CASSLGLADTGELFF
TGTGCCAGCTCGTTGGGACTCGCGGACACCGGGGAGCTGTTTTTT
>TRBD1|NA|TRBJ2-3|TRBV9
CASSVGTGALTDTQYF
TGTGCCAGCAGTGTAGGAACAGGGGCCCTCACAGATACGCAGTATTTT
>TRBD1|NA|TRBJ1-2|TRBV6-5
CASSYYGDSGYTF
TGTGCCAGCAGTTACTACGGGGACAGTGGCTACACCTTC
>NA|NA|TRBJ1-6|TRBV2
CASSLTGTPNSPLHF
TGTGCCAGCAGTCTAACCGGGACACCGAATTCACCCCTCCACTTT
>NA|NA|TRBJ1-1|TRBV6-5
CASSYVGRGLRTEAFF
TGTGCCAGCAGTTACGTCGGCAGGGGCCTGCGGACTGAAGCTTTCTTT
>NA|NA|TRBJ2-2|TRBV6-5
CASTQWSVAGELFF
TGTGCCAGCACTCAATGGAGTGTCGCCGGGGAGCTGTTTTTT
>NA|NA|TRBJ2-7|TRBV4-3
CASSQGWAVNFYEQYF
TGCGCCAGCAGCCAAGGTTGGGCCGTCAATTTCTACGAGCAGTACTTC
>NA|NA|TRBJ1-2|TRBV28
CAGRTRQDGYTF
TGTGCCGGGAGGACCAGGCAGGATGGCTACACCTTC
>NA|NA|TRBJ2-1|TRBV19
CATKVGSSYNEQFF
TGTGCCACCAAAGTGGGGAGCTCCTACAATGAGCAGTTCTTC
>NA|NA|TRBJ2-1|TRBV4-2
CASSTNLALYNEQFF
TGTGCCAGCAGCACCAATTTAGCCCTTTACAATGAGCAGTTCTTC
>NA|NA|TRBJ1-5|TRBV10-3
CAIPPGRGGQPQHF
TGTGCCATACCCCCGGGGAGGGGTGGTCAGCCCCAGCATTTT
>NA|few|TRBJ2-7|TRBV4-2
CASSQALAVTYEQYF
TGTGCCAGCAGCCAAGCATTAGCGGTTACCTACGAGCAGTACTTC
>NA|NA|TRBJ1-5|TRBV19
CASSIGDTEPQHF
TGTGCCAGTAGTATAGGGGATACTGAGCCCCAGCATTTT
>NA|NA|TRBJ2-6|TRBV2
CASLRLGEGANVLTF
TGTGCCAGCCTCCGGTTAGGGGAAGGGGCCAACGTCCTGACTTTC
>TRBD2|NA|TRBJ2-7|TRBV19
CASSMGLAGGQPSYEQYF
TGTGCCAGTAGTATGGGACTAGCGGGAGGCCAACCGTCCTACGAGCAGTACTTC
>NA|NA|TRBJ2-7|TRBV18
CASSPQSDYEQYF
TGTGCCAGCTCACCACAATCCGACTACGAGCAGTACTTC
>TRBD2|NA|TRBJ2-2|TRBV9
CASSVVREENTGELFF
TGTGCCAGCAGCGTAGTACGGGAGGAGAACACCGGGGAGCTGTTTTTT
>TRBD2|NA|TRBJ2-1|TRBV5-4
CASSLTGTSGREQFF
TGTGCCAGCAGCTTAACCGGGACTAGCGGGAGGGAGCAGTTCTTC
>NA|once|TRBJ2-7|TRBV30
CAWRDEVEQYF
TGTGCCTGGAGGGACGAGGTAGAGCAGTACTTC
>NA|NA|TRBJ2-3|TRBV5-4
CASSLGRTSTDTQYF
TGTGCCAGCAGCTTGGGGCGGACCAGCACAGATACGCAGTATTTT
>NA|NA|TRBJ2-2|TRBV9
CASSVKQTGELFF
TGTGCCAGCAGCGTAAAACAGACCGGGGAGCTGTTTTTT
>NA|NA|TRBJ2-3|TRBV6-1
CASSESLGFSGGTDTQYF
TGTGCCAGCAGTGAATCCCTAGGCTTCAGCGGAGGGACAGATACGCAGTATTTT
>NA|NA|TRBJ1-1|TRBV11-3
CASSFFENTEAFF
TGTGCCAGCAGCTTCTTTGAGAACACTGAAGCTTTCTTT
>TRBD1|NA|TRBJ2-2|TRBV5-1
CASSQRQGAGTGELFF
TGCGCCAGCAGCCAGAGACAGGGGGCAGGCACCGGGGAGCTGTTTTTT
>TRBD1|NA|TRBJ2-1|TRBV13
CASSLGTGGYNEQFF
TGTGCCAGCAGTTTAGGGACAGGGGGTTACAATGAGCAGTTCTTC
>NA|NA|TRBJ2-5|TRBV3-1/TRBV3-2
CASSLFKGYRDGETQYF
TGTGCCAGCAGCCTTTTCAAGGGGTACAGGGACGGCGAGACCCAGTACTTC
>NA|NA|TRBJ2-7|TRBV2
CASTRSRTDSPRYF
TGTGCCAGCACCCGTAGTCGAACGGACAGTCCGAGGTACTTC
>NA|NA|TRBJ2-1|TRBV19
CASSSGQKANEQFF
TGTGCCAGTAGTAGTGGACAAAAGGCGAATGAGCAGTTCTTC
>NA|once|TRBJ2-3|TRBV30
CAWSAERGDTQYF
TGTGCCTGGAGTGCCGAGAGAGGAGATACGCAGTATTTT
>TRBD2|NA|TRBJ2-5|TRBV15
CATSREGRTSGLGETQYF
TGTGCCACCAGCAGAGAAGGGCGGACTAGCGGATTGGGGGAGACCCAGTACTTC
>TRBD2|NA|TRBJ2-1|TRBV3-1/TRBV3-2
CASSQASGRVDYNEQFF
TGTGCCAGCAGCCAAGCTAGCGGGAGGGTTGACTACAATGAGCAGTTCTTC
>TRBD2|NA|TRBJ2-1|TRBV10-2
CASSESLARQGEQFF
TGCGCCAGCAGCGAGTCACTAGCGAGGCAGGGTGAGCAGTTCTTC
>NA|NA|TRBJ1-5|TRBV6-1
CASSESGGNQPQHF
TGTGCCAGCAGTGAATCAGGAGGGAATCAGCCCCAGCATTTT
>TRBD1|NA|TRBJ1-1|TRBV28
CASSPVLRTGNPPEAFF
TGTGCCAGCAGTCCCGTATTACGGACAGGGAATCCCCCTGAAGCTTTCTTT
>NA|NA|TRBJ2-3|TRBV25-1
CASSEYRLDTQYF
TGTGCCAGCAGTGAGTACCGCTTAGATACGCAGTATTTT
>NA|NA|TRBJ1-1|TRBV29-1
CSVYRGPGTEAFF
TGCAGCGTTTATAGGGGCCCGGGGACTGAAGCTTTCTTT
>NA|NA|TRBJ1-5|TRBV20-1
CSASGGPRNQPQHF
TGCAGTGCTAGTGGGGGGCCCCGGAATCAGCCCCAGCATTTT
>NA|NA|TRBJ2-5|TRBV5-1
CASSLIRDVQTQYF
TGCGCCAGCAGCTTGATCAGGGATGTACAGACCCAGTACTTC
>NA|NA|TRBJ1-1|TRBV4-2
CASSQEGYGTEAFF
TGTGCCAGCAGCCAAGAAGGCTACGGGACTGAAGCTTTCTTT
>TRBD2|once|TRBJ2-7|TRBV7-6
CASSLADGLAGAYEQYF
TGTGCCAGCAGCTTAGCCGACGGACTAGCGGGTGCCTACGAGCAGTACTTC
>NA|NA|TRBJ1-3|TRBV5-1
CASSSAVGGSGNTIYF
TGCGCCAGCAGCTCGGCGGTCGGGGGGTCTGGAAACACCATATATTTT
>TRBD1|NA|TRBJ2-7|TRBV5-1
CASSLRSGQGPYEQYF
TGCGCCAGCAGCTTAAGGTCAGGACAGGGGCCCTACGAGCAGTACTTC
>NA|NA|TRBJ1-2|TRBV3-1/TRBV3-2
CASSQETGGDYGYTF
TGTGCCAGCAGCCAAGAGACCGGAGGCGACTATGGCTACACCTTC
>TRBD2|few|TRBJ2-2|TRBV28
CASSTPGGGWELFF
TGTGCCAGCAGTACCCCGGGGGGAGGGTGGGAGCTGTTTTTT
>NA|NA|TRBJ2-1|TRBV3-1/TRBV3-2
CASSQLGGNEQFF
TGTGCCAGCAGCCAACTAGGAGGCAATGAGCAGTTCTTC
>NA|once|TRBJ1-2|TRBV12-3/TRBV12-4
CASSFSTYGYTF
TGTGCCAGCAGTTTCTCCACCTATGGCTACACCTTC
>NA|NA|TRBJ2-2|TRBV7-3
CASSPDRTGELFF
TGTGCCAGCAGCCCTGACAGGACCGGGGAGCTGTTTTTT